This T cell receptor beta chain was retrieved from a study of post-analysis software for immune sequencing data (dated by TCRdb to the mid-2010s). Concerning the study at large: Recorded disease courses included relapsing-remitting, secondary progressive and progressive-relapsing multiple sclerosis, with some patients lacking subtype annotation. The multiple sclerosis patient repertoires were compared with about a dozen previously published healthy control repertoires from donors aged 6 to 25 years. A subset of samples was prepared in parallel using single-end sample barcoding, then pooled and co-amplified after Illumina adapter ligation.

The CDR3 numbers 16 residues from cysteine through phenylalanine. Left in the record is the CDR3 DNA by itself, 48 bases read in frame from the first base. According to the germline V gene, CDR1 reads ENHRY and CDR2 reads SYGVKD. V loses 0 bases, J loses 2 bases, and the germline ends lie 13 bases apart. Here is what the overall study found, with its caveats: The multiple sclerosis patient group was slightly younger than the control group. Direct clustering with F measure showed strong co-clustering of samples prepared in the same batch, prompting a batch-effect correction. Compared with controls, multiple sclerosis patients had significantly lower normalized Chao1 diversity, a finding suggesting substantial peripheral T-cell clonal expansion. Patients showed significantly higher frequencies than controls for about 5 TRBV segments, among them TRBV5-6, TRBV5-1 and TRBV20-1.

To demonstrate the VDJtools post-analysis software, the study profiled TCR beta repertoires from the peripheral blood of about a dozen young patients with multiple sclerosis. The patients with multiple sclerosis were children and adolescents between about 6 and 15 years of age. This clonotype was detected only a few times. The clone's antigen remains unknown. It has no much larger one-base neighbor in the sample; base qualities were not kept. Libraries were built with PCR. The sequencer was an Illumina HiSeq 2500. To reduce PCR and sequencing biases, unique molecular identifiers were incorporated into the TCR beta cDNA libraries. Some 500,000 cDNA molecules were obtained for every 1 to 10 million input T cells, so each molecule roughly corresponded to one T cell. The patient libraries were prepared and sequenced with the same protocol used for the earlier healthy control dataset. Within a given batch, samples were prepared together, multiplexed and sequenced on the same HiSeq lane. Per the source publication's procedure: Raw barcoded reads were processed with MIGEC, discarding single-read molecular identifier groups before consensus assembly and CDR3 extraction. Clonotype tables were post-analysed with VDJtools, normalizing diversity by down-sampling all datasets to the smallest sample size. Repertoire overlap clustering matched CDR3 amino acid but not nucleotide sequences to correct batch-related cross-sample contamination. TCRdb cleaned the public reads at Q25 with fastp, built clones with MiXCR and kept in-frame beta chains. CDR3 protein sequences are deduplicated, and each keeps its most common genes and DNA. TCRdb, rather than the study authors, made the V and J calls. This sample gives around 700,000 distinct CDR3 sequences in total; 59% of them show up just once. 11% of the sample belongs to the ten largest clones.

The sample comprised blood. This sequence was found in a girl aged 2 to 9 with multiple sclerosis. The rearranged chain carries TRBV10-3 and TRBJ2-5; a tentative D match to TRBD2 spans 5 bases. The nucleotide sequence reads as follows: TGTGCCATCAGTGAGTCGAGGACCGAGGGACAAGAGACCCAGTACTTC. Translated, this is CAISESRTEGQETQYF.